Below, 32 T cell receptor beta chains from the same sample are listed, as sequenced in a study of T cell responses to AZD1222 COVID-19 vaccine. Only in-frame clones appear in the TCRdb table, and some are missing; sequencing was by immunoSEQ multiplex PCR. Of fewer than 120,000 clones listed, about nine tenths are singletons. The sample consisted of peripheral blood, taken 28 days after the second AZD1222 dose. The receptors were gathered from an adult who received the AZD1222 COVID-19 vaccine.

The chain uses TRBV5-5 and TRBJ2-3; TRBD2 aligns across 9 bases. Germline V gene data show CDR1 as SGHKS and CDR2 as YYEKEE (reference sequence). There are 13 residues in the CDR3. V dropped 5 bases and J dropped 8; count of bases not matched to a gene: 6. CDR3 protein: CASSSGGDGTQYF. Here the CDR3 DNA reads TGTGCCAGCAGTAGCGGGGGAGATGGTACGCAGTATTTT.

The chain carries TRBV27 and TRBJ1-1; D remains unclear. The CDR3 runs 13 residues. Germline V gene sequence: CDR1 MNHEY, CDR2 SMNVEV (reference sequence). Trimming took off 4 bases at V and 1 base at J, with 7 bases between the two ends. The DNA for the CDR3 is TGTGCCAGCAGTTATTGGCAGAACACTGAAGCTTTCTTT. Protein: CASSYWQNTEAFF.

This sequence joins TRBV6-5 and TRBJ2-7, with D perhaps TRBD1 or TRBD2 (5 bases each). Trimming took off 6 bases at V and 3 bases at J, with 15 bases between the two ends. Germline CDR1 is MNHEY and CDR2 is SVGAGI. This CDR3 is built from 14 residues. The CDR3 is CASSPGTELYEQYF. The CDR3 DNA reads TGTGCCAGCAGCCCCGGGACGGAACTCTACGAGCAGTACTTC.

The chain joins TRBV10-3 to TRBJ1-1, with D tentatively TRBD1 (6 bases). Trimming removed 4 bases at V and 2 bases at J, with 11 bases between. Per germline, CDR1 ENHRY and CDR2 SYGVKD. The CDR3 has 14 amino acids. The CDR3 DNA follows: TGTGCCATCAGTGCTCCAGGGGTAAACACTGAAGCTTTCTTT. Its translation: CAISAPGVNTEAFF.

J is TRBJ1-1 and V is TRBV5-8; no firm D call. Germline V gene data show CDR1 as SGHTS and CDR2 as YDEGEE. V lost 2 bases and J 4 bases, leaving 9 bases between the germline ends. The CDR3 extends over 13 amino acids. The CDR3 bases are TGTGCCAGCAGCTTAGACCCGGGCACTGAAGCTTTCTTT. Protein sequence: CASSLDPGTEAFF.

This chain connects TRBV20-1 to TRBJ2-2, with unresolved D. The CDR3 runs 11 residues. Trimming cost V 2 bases and J 5 bases, with 3 bases left between them. Per the germline V gene, CDR1 is DFQATT and CDR2 is SNEGSKA (reference sequence). The CDR3 loop reads CSARRTGELFF. DNA for the CDR3: TGCAGTGCTAGAAGGACCGGGGAGCTGTTTTTT.

The rearrangement links TRBV4-1 to TRBJ1-2; D might be TRBD1 (5 bases). The germline V gene has CDR1 MGHRA and CDR2 YSYEKL. The CDR3 spans 15 residues. Trimming took off 4 bases at V and 8 bases at J, with 20 bases between the two ends. CDR3 DNA: TGCGCCAGCAGCCTCCTCGGGGCCCTCTCGCTGGGCTACACCTTC. Amino acid sequence: CASSLLGALSLGYTF.

The chain combines TRBV19 with TRBJ1-4, with 7 bases identical to TRBD1. Per the germline V gene, CDR1 is LNHDA and CDR2 is SQIVND (reference sequence). Trimming removed 11 bases from V and 8 bases from J; junction bases left unmatched: 8. The CDR3 totals 12 residues. For the CDR3, the DNA is TGTGCCGCAACAGGGGTGGGCGAAAAACTGTTTTTT. This translates into CAATGVGEKLFF.

The chain has TRBV5-1 and TRBJ1-5, with D possibly TRBD1 on 5 matching bases. Germline CDR1 SGHRS, CDR2 YFSETQ. CDR3 length equals 13 residues. V lost 0 bases to trimming and J lost 15 bases, with 16 bases between them. The CDR3 nucleotides are TGCGCCAGCAGCTTGGATATTGCAGGGCAGTGGCATTTT. Its translation is CASSLDIAGQWHF.

The chain recombines TRBV5-1 with TRBJ1-1, with 7 bases lining up with TRBD1. The CDR3 has 17 amino acids. Germline V lookup: CDR1 SGHRS, CDR2 YFSETQ. J lost 1 base, V lost 3 bases, and 12 bases had no gene match. CDR3 in amino acids: CASSSIPLGGSNTEAFF. The DNA for the CDR3 is TGCGCCAGCAGCTCCATTCCTTTAGGGGGCTCGAACACTGAAGCTTTCTTT.

The rearrangement joins TRBV5-6 to TRBJ2-2; 12 bases map to TRBD1. V dropped 2 bases and J dropped 7; count of bases not matched to a gene: 6. The CDR3 runs to 16 residues. The germline V gene encodes CDR1 SGHDT and CDR2 YYEEEE. The CDR3: CASSLWDRGRGGELFF. The CDR3 region has the DNA TGTGCCAGCAGCTTATGGGACAGGGGGCGCGGCGGGGAGCTGTTTTTT.

This sequence joins TRBV7-2 and TRBJ2-3; D unclear. This CDR3 has 15 residues. Trimming cost V 1 base and J 3 bases, with 11 bases left between them. Looked up from germline, CDR1 is SGHTA and CDR2 is FQGNSA. The DNA for the CDR3 is TGTGCCAGCAGCTTAGGAGTCCTGGGAACAGATACGCAGTATTTT. Amino acids: CASSLGVLGTDTQYF.

This chain links TRBV7-2 with TRBJ2-3, with a tentative D call TRBD1 (6 bases). The CDR3 runs to 16 residues. V shed 4 bases and J shed 0 bases, with 14 bases lying between them. Germline V gene data show CDR1 as SGHTA and CDR2 as FQGNSA. CDR3 sequence: CASSSRGTPSTDTQYF. The CDR3 DNA reads TGTGCCAGCAGCTCGAGAGGGACACCTAGCACAGATACGCAGTATTTT. The full variable domain, completed using reference TRBV7-2 and TRBJ2-3, is GAGVSQSPSNKVTEKGKDVELRCDPISGHTALYWYRQSLGQGLEFLIYFQGNSAPDKSGLPSDRFSAERTGGSVSTLTIQRTQQEDSAVYLCASSSRGTPSTDTQYFGPGTRLTVL.

This chain uses TRBV2 with TRBJ2-1, with 8 bases aligning to TRBD1. Germline V gives CDR1 SNHLY, CDR2 FYNNEI. V was pared by 5 bases and J by 0 bases, with 6 bases of the junction left unmatched. CDR3 length: 16 amino acids. DNA of the CDR3: TGTGCCAGCAGTACAAGGACAGGGAGCTCCTACAATGAGCAGTTCTTC. Translating it yields CASSTRTGSSYNEQFF.

The chain employs TRBV7-2 and TRBJ1-1; possible D gene TRBD1, 5 bases. The V gene lost 5 bases and the J gene lost 5 bases, with 15 bases spanning the gap. The germline V gene encodes CDR1 SGHTA and CDR2 FQGNSA. The CDR3 is 14 amino acids. In DNA, the CDR3 is TGTGCCAGCAGCGCGGGGACGGGAGGGACTGAAGCTTTCTTT. Protein: CASSAGTGGTEAFF.

The table lists this clone with a count of one. The genes are TRBV14 and TRBJ2-5; TRBD1 or TRBD2 may be the D gene (5 bases each). Germline CDR1 and CDR2: SGHDN and FVKESK. Deletions cut 1 base from V and 1 base from J, with 7 bases between. This CDR3 has 14 amino acids. CDR3 in DNA: TGTGCCAGCAGCCAAGGGGACGGCCAAGAGACCCAGTACTTC. Residues: CASSQGDGQETQYF.

This chain links TRBV18 with TRBJ1-1; no clear D. Per germline, CDR1 KGHSH and CDR2 LQKENI. V gave up 7 bases and J gave up 0 bases, with 9 bases separating them. The CDR3 runs 13 residues. DNA for the CDR3: TGTGCCAGCTGTAGAGTGGTGAACACTGAAGCTTTCTTT. Translated, it gives CASCRVVNTEAFF.

The chain is built from TRBV11-3 and TRBJ1-1; D not resolved. Trimming removed 1 base from V and 1 base from J, with 4 bases in between. The germline CDR1 and CDR2 sequences are SGHNT and YENEEA. The CDR3 runs to 13 residues. CDR3: CASSLAGNTEAFF. The CDR3 DNA sequence: TGTGCCAGCAGCTTAGCCGGGAACACTGAAGCTTTCTTT.

The genes are TRBV3-1 (or the pseudogene TRBV3-2) and TRBJ1-4; D is perhaps TRBD1 (6 bases). CDR3 length equals 17 residues. Germline lookup yields CDR1 LGHDT and CDR2 YNNKEL (reference sequence). The V gene lost 1 base and the J gene lost 1 base, with 13 bases spanning the gap. The CDR3 reads CASSQASGGGTNEKLFF. CDR3 DNA sequence: TGTGCCAGCAGCCAAGCCTCGGGGGGCGGAACTAATGAAAAACTGTTTTTT.

This chain joins TRBV5-1 and TRBJ1-1, with D possibly TRBD1 on 6 matching bases. Trimming cost V 3 bases and J 7 bases, with 16 bases left between them. Germline V gives CDR1 SGHRS, CDR2 YFSETQ. The CDR3 is 14 amino acids. The DNA of the CDR3 is TGCGCCAGCAGCTCGAATCAGGGGATTAATGAAGCTTTCTTT. As protein: CASSSNQGINEAFF.

The V and J genes are TRBV4-2 and TRBJ1-5; D is undetermined. V gave up 4 bases and J gave up 9 bases, with 13 bases separating them. This CDR3 has 13 residues. CDR1 and CDR2 from the germline V gene are LGHNA and YNFKEQ. CDR3: CASSPETRSPQHF. CDR3 in DNA: TGTGCCAGCAGCCCAGAGACAAGATCGCCCCAGCATTTT.

In its sample, this clone was seen once. This chain links TRBV5-1 with TRBJ2-1; no firm D call. Trimming removed 2 bases at V and 12 bases at J, with 12 bases between. The CDR3 has 12 residues. Germline V gene data show CDR1 as SGHRS and CDR2 as YFSETQ. Written as DNA, the CDR3 is TGCGCCAGCAGCTTAGAAACAGACTCGCAGTTCTTC. Protein: CASSLETDSQFF.

This chain uses TRBV10-3 with TRBJ2-7; D perhaps matches TRBD1 (5 bases). Germline values: CDR1 ENHRY, CDR2 SYGVKD. CDR3 length equals 14 residues. Trimming shortened V by 11 bases and J by 0 bases, and 17 bases separated the two germline ends. The CDR3 bases are TGTGCCCTTAGAAGCACCGACAGCTCCTACGAGCAGTACTTC. This encodes CALRSTDSSYEQYF.

The chain uses TRBV10-3 and TRBJ1-1, with 7 positions matching TRBD1. The CDR3 consists of 11 residues. The V segment lost 6 bases and the J segment 8 bases; nucleotides outside the gene matches: 3. Germline V gives CDR1 ENHRY, CDR2 SYGVKD. The CDR3 spells CAISQDREAFF. CDR3 coding DNA: TGTGCCATCAGCCAGGACAGGGAAGCTTTCTTT.

The genes are TRBV10-2 and TRBJ1-4; maybe TRBD1 (6 bases). Germline V gene data show CDR1 as WSHSY and CDR2 as SAAADI. The CDR3 covers 14 residues. Trimming removed 3 bases from V and 7 bases from J, with 12 bases in between. CDR3 sequence reads: CASSDWGAGEKLFF. The DNA for the CDR3 is TGCGCCAGCAGTGACTGGGGGGCAGGTGAAAAACTGTTTTTT.

The chain carries TRBV7-8 and TRBJ2-7, with D unresolved. The V end lost 2 bases, the J end lost 2 bases, and 13 bases lay between the germline ends. The germline gives CDR1 SGHVS, CDR2 FQNEAQ. There are 15 residues in the CDR3. The CDR3: CASSLKISSPYEQYF. The CDR3 DNA reads TGTGCCAGCAGCTTAAAGATTAGCTCTCCCTACGAGCAGTACTTC.

V gene TRBV9 combines with J gene TRBJ2-2, with D possibly being TRBD2 (5 bases). Germline CDR1 reads SGDLS; CDR2 reads YYNGEE. Trimming cost V 4 bases and J 1 base, with 14 bases left between them. This CDR3 contains 16 residues. In DNA form, the CDR3 reads TGTGCCAGCAGCCCTAGCTCGGGGTGGAACACCGGGGAGCTGTTTTTT. It encodes CASSPSSGWNTGELFF.

The chain is built from TRBV3-1 (or the pseudogene TRBV3-2) and TRBJ2-3, with a tentative D call TRBD2 (5 bases). Trimming pared 0 bases from V and 2 bases from J, leaving 9 bases between. The germline V gene encodes CDR1 LGHDT and CDR2 YNNKEL (reference sequence). This CDR3 is built from 15 residues. The CDR3 spells CASSQDNGDTDTQYF. The CDR3 bases are TGTGCCAGCAGCCAAGACAACGGGGACACAGATACGCAGTATTTT.

J is TRBJ2-3 and V is TRBV3-1 (or the pseudogene TRBV3-2), with a weak D call TRBD2 (5 bases). The germline V gene encodes CDR1 LGHDT and CDR2 YNNKEL (reference sequence). The ends were cut back, 0 bases at V and 1 base at J, with 11 bases in the middle. This CDR3 region has 16 residues. This chain's CDR3 is CASSQDWERGTDTQYF. Here the CDR3 DNA reads TGTGCCAGCAGCCAAGATTGGGAGAGGGGCACAGATACGCAGTATTTT.

V gene TRBV15 combines with J gene TRBJ1-1, with 10 bases identical to TRBD1. The V and J ends lost 4 bases and 11 bases, in that order; junction bases with no gene match: 13. The CDR3 totals 15 residues. Germline V CDR1 and CDR2: LNHNV, YYDKDF (reference sequence). This CDR3 is CATSKETGGYPTAFF. DNA of the CDR3: TGTGCCACCAGCAAAGAGACAGGGGGCTACCCAACCGCTTTCTTT. Looking up the rest from reference TRBV15 and TRBJ1-1 gives the full variable domain: DAMVIQNPRYQVTQFGKPVTLSCSQTLNHNVMYWYQQKSSQAPKLLFHYYDKDFNNEADTPDNFQSRRPNTSFCFLDIRSPGLGDTAMYLCATSKETGGYPTAFFGQGTRLTVV.

This rearrangement joins TRBV5-5 to TRBJ1-2; D call uncertain. CDR1 and CDR2 from the germline V gene are SGHKS and YYEKEE (reference sequence). The CDR3 extends over 13 amino acids. V gave up 0 bases and J gave up 3 bases, with 6 bases separating them. CDR3 coding DNA: TGTGCCAGCAGCTTGGTAACAGACTATGGCTACACCTTC. This encodes CASSLVTDYGYTF.

This clone was seen once. The chain combines TRBV28 with TRBJ2-2, with 7 bases fitting TRBD1. The V gene end was trimmed by 6 bases and the J gene end by 0 bases; junction bases not matched to a gene: 4. This CDR3 spans 15 amino acids. From germline, CDR1 is MDHEN and CDR2 SYDVKM. CDR3 in amino acids: CASRTQGPNTGELFF. Written as DNA, the CDR3 is TGTGCCAGCAGAACACAGGGGCCGAACACCGGGGAGCTGTTTTTT.